Listed here are 23 T cell receptor beta chains from one sample, sequenced in a study of blood T cell repertoires in COVID-19. Sequencing used immunoSEQ multiplex PCR; TCRdb keeps in-frame clones, though not all of them. The repertoire has 120,000 or so clones, more than 70% of them found once; the top ten carry about an eighth. Sequences were obtained from peripheral blood. The receptors come from a woman in her twenties or thirties who had recovered from COVID-19.

J is TRBJ1-2 and V is TRBV27; no reliable D call. Between the trimmed V and J ends, which lost 6 bases and 6 bases, there was a span of 8 bases. This CDR3 is 11 amino acids long. Germline CDR1 MNHEY, CDR2 SMNVEV (reference sequence). The CDR3 DNA is TGTGCCAGCAGGACACCAAATGGCTACACCTTC. Protein sequence: CASRTPNGYTF.

V usage is TRBV5-3 and J usage is TRBJ2-1, with 11 bases fitting TRBD2. TRBV5-3 is reported as an ORF; its role is uncertain. The CDR3 spans 17 residues. After removal of 5 bases from V and 0 bases from J, the junction contained 7 bases not matched to a gene. The DNA of the CDR3 is TGTGCCAGAAGGCGGACTAGCGGGCCAGGCTCCTACAATGAGCAGTTCTTC. Translation gives CARRRTSGPGSYNEQFF.

This clone showed up just once. V is TRBV28 and J is TRBJ1-3, with a possible D match to TRBD1 (6 bases). The length of the CDR3 is 15 residues. Germline V gene sequence: CDR1 MDHEN, CDR2 SYDVKM. V was trimmed by 7 bases and J by 0 bases, leaving 13 bases between them. The DNA of the CDR3 is TGTGCCAGCAACGGACAGCTCCACTCTGGAAACACCATATATTTT. Residues: CASNGQLHSGNTIYF. The complete variable domain, with remaining parts taken from reference TRBV28 and TRBJ1-3, reads DVKVTQSSRYLVKRTGEKVFLECVQDMDHENMFWYRQDPGLGLRLIYFSYDVKMKEKGDIPEGYSVSREKKERFSLILESASTNQTSMYLCASNGQLHSGNTIYFGEGSWLTVV.

Here the CDR3 DNA reads TGTGCCAGCAGCCCCCGACAGCGAAGCTCTGGGGCCAACGTCCTGACTTTC. Its translation: CASSPRQRSSGANVLTF. The chain carries TRBV7-6 and TRBJ2-6; D may be TRBD1 (5 bases). The CDR3 is 17 amino acids. From germline, CDR1 is SGHVS and CDR2 FNYEAQ. Trimming pared 5 bases from V and 0 bases from J, leaving 14 bases between.

This chain's CDR3 is CASSGQGGLGGADTQYF. The CDR3 DNA sequence: TGCGCCAGCAGTGGACAGGGTGGTCTTGGAGGCGCAGATACGCAGTATTTT. V gene TRBV10-2 combines with J gene TRBJ2-3; 7 nucleotides match TRBD1. The trim removed 4 bases at V and 4 bases at J, leaving 14 bases unmatched. CDR1 and CDR2 from the germline V gene are WSHSY and SAAADI. The CDR3 covers 17 residues.

The chain carries TRBV5-1 and TRBJ2-3; D is uncertain. Trimming took off 2 bases at V and 1 base at J, with 5 bases between the two ends. The CDR3 loop spans 13 amino acids. Per the germline V gene, CDR1 is SGHRS and CDR2 is YFSETQ. CDR3 protein: CASSLEGTDTQYF. As DNA, the CDR3 is TGCGCCAGCAGCTTAGAGGGCACAGATACGCAGTATTTT. Combining the CDR3 with reference TRBV5-1 and TRBJ2-3 gives the whole variable domain KAGVTQTPRYLIKTRGQQVTLSCSPISGHRSVSWYQQTPGQGLQFLFEYFSETQRNKGNFPGRFSGRQFSNSRSEMNVSTLELGDSALYLCASSLEGTDTQYFGPGTRLTVL.

The V and J genes are TRBV30 and TRBJ2-2, with TRBD2 identical over 12 bases. Trimming took 0 bases from V and 5 from J; bases not matched to a gene: 4. Germline V gene sequence: CDR1 GTSNPN, CDR2 SVGIG (reference sequence). The CDR3 covers 16 residues. CDR3 sequence: CAWSVLAGGWTGELFF. The DNA of the CDR3 is TGTGCCTGGAGTGTACTAGCGGGGGGTTGGACCGGGGAGCTGTTTTTT.

CDR3 loop: CASSFRSADTQYF. In nucleotides, the CDR3 is TGTGCCAGCAGCTTTCGATCGGCAGATACGCAGTATTTT. The V call is TRBV9, the J call TRBJ2-3; no definite D call. The CDR3 spans 13 residues. V lost 4 bases to trimming and J lost 4 bases, with 10 bases between them. The germline CDR1 and CDR2 sequences are SGDLS and YYNGEE.

The rearrangement joins TRBV20-1 to TRBJ2-7; D ambiguous. Germline V CDR1 and CDR2: DFQATT, SNEGSKA (reference sequence). This CDR3 is 11 amino acids long. The V end was cut by 5 bases, the J end by 3 bases, with 8 bases between. CDR3 residues: CSAESHYEQYF. CDR3 bases: TGCAGTGCTGAAAGCCACTACGAGCAGTACTTC.

The chain combines TRBV6-6 with TRBJ1-6, with 7 bases that match TRBD1. CDR3 length: 17 residues. From germline, CDR1 is MNHNY and CDR2 SVGAGI (reference sequence). Trimming removed 5 bases from V and 13 bases from J; junction bases left unmatched: 20. The CDR3 bases are TGTGCCAGCAGTCATTCTCCGTCGACAGGGTCCGTGGGTCCCCTCCACTTT. Protein: CASSHSPSTGSVGPLHF.

V usage is TRBV2 and J usage is TRBJ1-1; 8 bases line up with TRBD1. CDR3 length: 14 amino acids. Germline values: CDR1 SNHLY, CDR2 FYNNEI. J was trimmed by 4 bases and V by 5 bases; bases with no gene match: 6. CDR3 sequence reads: CASSPGQVGTEAFF. For the CDR3, the DNA is TGTGCCAGCAGTCCGGGACAGGTGGGCACTGAAGCTTTCTTT.

The chain is built from TRBV11-3 and TRBJ2-5; 7 nucleotides agree with TRBD1. Looked up from germline, CDR1 is SGHNT and CDR2 is YENEEA. The CDR3 is made up of 13 amino acids. Trimming took 4 bases from V and 3 from J; bases not matched to a gene: 2. CDR3 loop: CASSSDREETQYF. The CDR3 DNA is TGTGCCAGCAGCTCCGACAGGGAAGAGACCCAGTACTTC.

The V call is TRBV19, the J call TRBJ1-2; D is ambiguous. The germline V and J ends were trimmed by 2 bases and 4 bases, with 11 bases remaining between them. CDR3 length: 14 residues. Per germline, CDR1 LNHDA and CDR2 SQIVND (reference sequence). CDR3 amino acids: CASSILRQSYGYTF. The CDR3 DNA is TGTGCCAGTAGTATACTGAGGCAGAGCTATGGCTACACCTTC.

The chain joins TRBV7-2 to TRBJ2-3; 12 bases line up with TRBD2. Germline CDR1 reads SGHTA; CDR2 reads FQGNSA. CDR3 length equals 16 residues. V lost 5 bases to trimming and J lost 4 bases; unmatched junction nucleotides: 7. DNA of the CDR3: TGTGCCAGCAGCCCTAGCGGGGGGGCCCCCGCAGATACGCAGTATTTT. It specifies CASSPSGGAPADTQYF.

The chain couples TRBV19 to TRBJ2-4; 10 bases are shared with TRBD2. V was clipped by 4 bases and J by 1 base; unmatched bases: 4. The CDR3 totals 16 residues. Germline-derived CDR1 and CDR2 are LNHDA and SQIVND (reference sequence). The CDR3 DNA sequence: TGTGCCAGTAGTACAGGACTAGCGGACGCCAAAAACATTCAGTACTTC. This encodes CASSTGLADAKNIQYF. The whole variable domain, remainder taken from reference TRBV19 and TRBJ2-4, is DGGITQSPKYLFRKEGQNVTLSCEQNLNHDAMYWYRQDPGQGLRLIYYSQIVNDFQKGDIAEGYSVSREKKESFPLTVTSAQKNPTAFYLCASSTGLADAKNIQYFGAGTRLSVL.

The CDR3 spells CASSSTGSTDTQYF. DNA of the CDR3: TGCGCCAGCAGCTCGACAGGTAGCACAGATACGCAGTATTTT. J is TRBJ2-3 and V is TRBV5-1; D is possibly TRBD1 (6 bases). Trimming removed 3 bases at V and 0 bases at J, with 8 bases between. Looked up from germline, CDR1 is SGHRS and CDR2 is YFSETQ. The CDR3 sequence is 14 residues long.

The CDR3 DNA follows: TGTGCCAGCAGCCAATTGGGGACAGGTCTCTTGGCCCAGTACTTC. This codes for CASSQLGTGLLAQYF. The genes are TRBV3-1 (or the pseudogene TRBV3-2) and TRBJ2-5; 8 nucleotides align to TRBD1. The J segment lost 9 bases and the V segment lost 2 bases, leaving 11 bases of the junction unmatched. Germline lookup yields CDR1 LGHDT and CDR2 YNNKEL (reference sequence). The CDR3 loop spans 15 amino acids.

This chain joins TRBV6-1 and TRBJ1-4, with TRBD1 matching over 9 bases. The CDR3 sequence is 19 residues long. V lost 3 bases, J lost 4 bases, and 15 bases stayed unmatched. Germline-derived CDR1 and CDR2 are MNHNS and SASEGT. The CDR3 sequence is CASSDLVTGGPVGNEKLFF. CDR3 in DNA: TGTGCCAGCAGTGACCTCGTGACAGGGGGGCCCGTAGGTAATGAAAAACTGTTTTTT.

The rearrangement uses TRBV19 and TRBJ2-3; tentative D call: TRBD2 (6 bases). The CDR3 contains 13 residues. Trimming stripped 6 bases from V and 0 bases from J, with 7 bases between. Germline CDR1 LNHDA, CDR2 SQIVND (reference sequence). The CDR3 sequence is CASRSGSTDTQYF. The CDR3 DNA is TGTGCCAGTAGGAGCGGGAGCACAGATACGCAGTATTTT.

The chain is built from TRBV12-3 or TRBV12-4 and TRBJ2-7, with D unclear. The CDR3 runs 13 residues. V was clipped by 3 bases and J by 6 bases, with 12 bases between them. CDR3 nucleotide sequence: TGTGCCAGCAGTTTTAACATTCTCCTCGAGCAGTACTTC. Its protein is CASSFNILLEQYF.

This rearrangement joins TRBV6-6 to TRBJ2-7; 9 positions agree with TRBD1. J gave up 7 bases and V 7 bases, and 17 bases lay outside the gene matches. The length of the CDR3 is 16 residues. Germline-derived CDR1 and CDR2 are MNHNY and SVGAGI (reference sequence). As DNA, the CDR3 is TGTGCCAGCACCTCCCGACCGGGACAGGGTGTTCGGGAGCAGTACTTC. Encoded protein: CASTSRPGQGVREQYF.

The CDR3: CAGGPSTGELFF. The CDR3 bases are TGTGCCGGCGGGCCCTCGACCGGGGAGCTGTTTTTT. J is TRBJ2-2 and V is TRBV6-5; D might be TRBD2 (5 bases). Per germline, CDR1 MNHEY and CDR2 SVGAGI. The ends were cut back, 11 bases at V and 5 bases at J, with 12 bases in the middle. This CDR3 region has 12 residues.

The rearrangement links TRBV7-9 to TRBJ2-3, with D perhaps matching TRBD1 (6 bases). The CDR3 is 12 residues long. The V end lost 8 bases, the J end lost 10 bases, and 16 bases lay between the germline ends. The germline CDR1 and CDR2 sequences are SEHNR and FQNEAQ (reference sequence). In DNA form, the CDR3 reads TGTGCCAGCGCCTGGACAGACCATGCGCAGTATTTT. It translates to CASAWTDHAQYF.